These T cell receptor beta chains were read from a single sample in a study of blood T cell repertoires in COVID-19. TCRdb's table, derived via immunoSEQ multiplex PCR, lists solely in-frame clones and lacks some. The sample contains around 380,000 clones, more than 75% of which appear only once. Sequenced input: PBMCs or T cells enriched from blood (not recorded which). All receptors come from a young man who had recovered from COVID-19. Each CDR3 is given with its conserved first and last residue.

V: TRBV7-9; J: TRBJ1-5; CDR3: CASSEGQAWDQPQHF
V: TRBV9; J: TRBJ1-1; CDR3: CASSVDFGNTEAFF
V: TRBV19; J: TRBJ1-2; CDR3: CASSIPRQLYGYTF
V: TRBV5-1; J: TRBJ2-1; CDR3: CASSLLADEQFF
V: TRBV12-3/TRBV12-4; J: TRBJ1-2; CDR3: CASRSGSDGYTF
V: TRBV6-4; J: TRBJ1-1; CDR3: CASSDGQGGSTEAFF
V: TRBV5-1; J: TRBJ1-1; CDR3: CASSRQSDSESAEAFF
V: TRBV27; J: TRBJ1-2; CDR3: CASSLNGGRGYTF
V: TRBV12-5; J: TRBJ1-5; CDR3: CASGFTGHNQPQHF
V: TRBV6-5; J: TRBJ1-2; CDR3: CASSYYLDYGYTF
V: TRBV12-5; J: TRBJ2-2; CDR3: CASGSGTSWSGELFF
V: TRBV4-1; J: TRBJ2-1; CDR3: CASSQGQEDNEQFF
V: TRBV2; J: TRBJ1-2; CDR3: CASPPGTDYGYTF
V: TRBV9; J: TRBJ1-1; CDR3: CASSATGGYTEAFF
V: TRBV15; J: TRBJ2-7; CDR3: CATSRGRTAYEQYF
V: TRBV4-3; J: TRBJ1-1; CDR3: CASSHDGTGERTEAFF
V: TRBV10-3; J: TRBJ1-2; CDR3: CAISETLGSYGYTF
V: TRBV5-1; J: TRBJ2-5; CDR3: CASTPIPGGYETQYF
V: TRBV7-2; J: TRBJ1-4; CDR3: CASSLVGRGVTNEKLFF
V: TRBV25-1; J: TRBJ1-2; CDR3: CASSERGLYGYTF
V: TRBV6-2/TRBV6-3; J: TRBJ2-1; CDR3: CASSSTGGFYNEQFF
V: TRBV7-9; J: TRBJ1-4; CDR3: CASSFPMEEKLFF
V: TRBV6-5; J: TRBJ2-7; CDR3: CASSGQVTYEQYF
V: TRBV11-2; J: TRBJ2-2; CDR3: CASSSGQGRSGELFF
V: TRBV20-1; J: TRBJ1-5; CDR3: CSAGSNQPQHF
V: TRBV18; J: TRBJ1-3; CDR3: CASSPRGQAPTIVGSGNTIYF
V: TRBV5-1; J: TRBJ2-5; CDR3: CASSQGDYDETQYF
V: TRBV6-5; J: TRBJ2-2; CDR3: CASSSKRDSLTGELFF
V: TRBV5-5; J: TRBJ2-6; CDR3: CASRGASGGPGANVLTF
V: TRBV3-1/TRBV3-2; J: TRBJ2-3; CDR3: CASSQRTGGADTQYF
V: TRBV4-3; J: TRBJ1-3; CDR3: CASSQGRQAGNTIYF
V: TRBV7-8; J: TRBJ2-7; CDR3: CASSVDRVSYEQYF
V: TRBV7-8; J: TRBJ2-3; CDR3: CASSLVTGVPTDTQYF
V: TRBV30; J: TRBJ2-1; CDR3: CALGASGGATYNEQFF
V: TRBV7-2; J: TRBJ2-4; CDR3: CASSLTSGENIQYF
V: TRBV19; J: TRBJ1-5; CDR3: CASNLPAEPQHF
V: TRBV9; J: TRBJ1-3; CDR3: CASSVAPSGRGSGNTIYF
V: TRBV6-6; J: TRBJ2-7; CDR3: CASSTHLRGQGYEQYF
V: TRBV10-3; J: TRBJ1-4; CDR3: CAIRGATNEKLFF
V: TRBV6-1; J: TRBJ1-6; CDR3: CASSARQPLYNSPLHF
V: TRBV7-9; J: TRBJ1-1; CDR3: CASSLVQGATEAFF
V: TRBV12-3/TRBV12-4; J: TRBJ1-2; CDR3: CASLAPSYGYTF
V: TRBV18; J: TRBJ1-1; CDR3: CASSPRDNAEAFF